Sequencing of this T cell receptor (beta chain) was carried out in a study of beta chain features in type 1 diabetes. About the study: Patients looked much like healthy donors when it came to age, gender and cell yields. Across every sample, around 100,000,000 sorted cells were examined in total.

A word on this clone: Its antigen is currently unknown.

V dropped 2 bases and J dropped 7 bases, with 11 bases sitting between them. The length of the CDR3 is 13 residues. Germline values: CDR1 WNHNN, CDR2 SYGVQD (reference sequence). Expressed TCRB transcripts got sequenced, as all isolated RNA was reverse transcribed. The assay was immunoSEQ multiplex PCR, and TCRdb's table has in-frame clones only and misses some. The data contain more than 300,000 clones, approximately 9.9% of them singletons. Overall study results and limits: Among all four CD4+ subsets, Type 1 diabetes patients had TCRB CDR3s that were moderately but significantly shorter.

The chain links TRBV10-1 to TRBJ1-2; D possibly corresponds to TRBD1 (5 bases). This clonotype was obtained from a man aged 25 to 40 with type 1 diabetes. The sequencing sample was made of central memory CD4+ T cells from blood. The CDR3 region has the DNA TGCGCCAGCAGTGAGCGCAGGGATCGTGGCTACACCTTC. This codes for CASSERRDRGYTF.